These T cell receptor beta chains were read from a single sample in a study of shared clonotypes between healthy human individuals. The table came from immunoSEQ multiplex PCR; TCRdb's copy has only in-frame clones and leaves some out. The data show approximately 330,000 clones, around 70% seen once. Material for sequencing was memory CD4+ T cells sorted from blood. These TCRs come from a young man in good health. CDR3s include the opening cysteine and the closing phenylalanine or tryptophan. A D gene is named only where the DNA matches it firmly. Not all rows give a size; the values are once, few, many and, for expanded clones, a class.

J,V,D,size,DNA,CDR3
TRBJ2-7,TRBV25-1,TRBD2,NA,TGTGCCAGCAGTGAATCAAGCGGGAGGATAGGGTACGAGCAGTACTTC,CASSESSGRIGYEQYF
TRBJ2-1,TRBV29-1,TRBD2,many,TGCAGCGTTGAAGTTCGGCTAGCGGACACTGAGCAGTTCTTC,CSVEVRLADTEQFF
TRBJ2-1,TRBV19,TRBD2,NA,TGTGCCAGTAGTCCACGGACTAGCGGGAGCCGATACAATGAGCAGTTCTTC,CASSPRTSGSRYNEQFF
TRBJ2-1,TRBV7-9,TRBD2,NA,TGTGCCAGCAGGTTTAGCGGGAGGGTTTACAATGAGCAGTTCTTC,CASRFSGRVYNEQFF
TRBJ2-5,TRBV7-6,NA,NA,TGTGCCAGCAGCGAAGCCCCCCCAGAGACCCAGTACTTC,CASSEAPPETQYF
TRBJ2-1,TRBV7-2,NA,NA,TGTGCCAGCAGCTCCCAAGGGATAGTTGACAATGAGCAGTTCTTC,CASSSQGIVDNEQFF
TRBJ1-4,TRBV6-1,NA,NA,TGTGCCAGCAGATCCTTTAGGGAAAGAGGTGAAAAACTGTTTTTT,CASRSFRERGEKLFF
TRBJ2-1,TRBV19,NA,NA,TGTGCCAGTAAGCCGGGGTGGAACAATGAGCAGTTCTTC,CASKPGWNNEQFF
TRBJ2-1,TRBV9,TRBD1,NA,TGTGCCAGCAGCGAACAGGGGGACAATGAGCAGTTCTTC,CASSEQGDNEQFF
TRBJ1-5,TRBV28,NA,once,TGTGCCAGCAGTACTTCCGCGGGCAATCAGCCCCAGCATTTT,CASSTSAGNQPQHF
TRBJ2-7,TRBV7-2,NA,NA,TGTGCCAGCAGCTTGGGGCGGCCCCCGCTCTACGAGCAGTACTTC,CASSLGRPPLYEQYF
TRBJ2-2,TRBV10-1,NA,NA,TGCGCCAGCAGTTACAGGGTGGCCGGGGAGCTGTTTTTT,CASSYRVAGELFF
TRBJ2-5,TRBV5-1,TRBD2,NA,TGCGCCAGCAGCGCCAATCTAGCGGGAGCGTGGACCCAGTACTTC,CASSANLAGAWTQYF
TRBJ2-3,TRBV29-1,TRBD2,NA,TGCAGCGTGCGCGAGAAGGGACTAGCCACAGATACGCAGTATTTT,CSVREKGLATDTQYF
TRBJ2-1,TRBV2,TRBD2,NA,TGTGCCAGCAGTGGATTAGCGGGAGGGAGCTCCTACAATGAGCAGTTCTTC,CASSGLAGGSSYNEQFF
TRBJ2-3,TRBV5-1,TRBD2,NA,TGCGCCAGCAGCTTGGGGGGGACTAGCCCAGATACGCAGTATTTT,CASSLGGTSPDTQYF
TRBJ2-7,TRBV7-2,NA,NA,TGTGCCAGCAGCTTAGGCGGATCCCAAAGCTCCTACGAGCAGTACTTC,CASSLGGSQSSYEQYF
TRBJ2-1,TRBV5-4,TRBD2,many,TGTGCCAGCAGCGCGACTAGCGGGAGTCACAATGAGCAGTTCTTC,CASSATSGSHNEQFF
TRBJ1-2,TRBV18,TRBD1,NA,TGTGCCAGCTCACAATCGACAGGGGGCTATGGCTACACCTTC,CASSQSTGGYGYTF
TRBJ2-3,TRBV28,NA,once,TGTGCCAGCAGTTTGAGTCGGGCTAGCACAGATACGCAGTATTTT,CASSLSRASTDTQYF
TRBJ2-1,TRBV18,NA,NA,TGTGCCAGCTCACCAACTTCTGACAGTAACAATGAGCAGTTCTTC,CASSPTSDSNNEQFF
TRBJ1-2,TRBV7-9,TRBD1,NA,TGTGCCAGCAGTGGTCGGGACAGGGGTAATGGCTACACCTTC,CASSGRDRGNGYTF
TRBJ1-1,TRBV6-1,NA,NA,TGTGCCAGCAGTGAAGCGCTGTGGATGACTGAAGCTTTCTTT,CASSEALWMTEAFF
TRBJ2-1,TRBV25-1,TRBD1,NA,TGTGCCAGCAGTGACCCCGGGACAGGGGTCAATGAGCAGTTCTTC,CASSDPGTGVNEQFF
TRBJ2-3,TRBV2,NA,NA,TGTGCCAGCAGTGAATTGAGCGCGGCAGATACGCAGTATTTT,CASSELSAADTQYF
TRBJ2-1,TRBV5-1,TRBD2,NA,TGCGCCAGCAGCTTGAAACTAGCGTACAATGAGCAGTTCTTC,CASSLKLAYNEQFF
TRBJ2-5,TRBV5-4,TRBD1,NA,TGTGCCAGCAGCTCACCGGGACAGAAGACCCAGTACTTC,CASSSPGQKTQYF
TRBJ1-2,TRBV6-4,NA,NA,TGTGCCAGCACCAAGACAGACCTTAACTATGGCTACACCTTC,CASTKTDLNYGYTF
TRBJ2-1,TRBV18,NA,NA,TGTGCCAGCTCACGGGGCATGGGGCAGGTCAATGAGCAGTTCTTC,CASSRGMGQVNEQFF
TRBJ2-1,TRBV6-1,NA,NA,TGTGCCAGCACTGCCTCTACGGCCGCCAATGAGCAGTTCTTC,CASTASTAANEQFF
TRBJ2-7,TRBV6-6,NA,NA,TGTGCCAGCAGTTACGGGGGGCCCAACGAGCAGTACTTC,CASSYGGPNEQYF
TRBJ2-3,TRBV18,NA,many,TGTGCCAGCTCACCAGGGGTGGGCCGTTGGATTAGCACAGATACGCAGTATTTT,CASSPGVGRWISTDTQYF
TRBJ2-7,TRBV14,TRBD1,few,TGTGCCAGCAGCCAGACACAGGGGGCCTGGGTCTACGAGCAGTACTTC,CASSQTQGAWVYEQYF
TRBJ1-5,TRBV10-2,NA,many,TGCGCCAGCGGTGCGGGGGCGAGTTGGCAGCCCCAGCATTTT,CASGAGASWQPQHF
TRBJ2-7,TRBV9,TRBD2,NA,TGTGCCAGCAGCGTAGGTCCTAGCGGAAACTACGAGCAGTACTTC,CASSVGPSGNYEQYF
TRBJ2-2,TRBV7-6,TRBD2,few,TGTGCCAGCAGCTTAGTAGGCGGACTAGCGGGACTCACCGGGGAGCTGTTTTTT,CASSLVGGLAGLTGELFF
TRBJ2-1,TRBV29-1,TRBD1,NA,TGCAGCGCTGACTCAAGTAACAGGGGGCTTATGTACAATGAGCAGTTCTTC,CSADSSNRGLMYNEQFF
TRBJ1-4,TRBV6-1,NA,NA,TGTGCCAGCAGTGAGCGACAAAGGGGTGAAAAACTGTTTTTT,CASSERQRGEKLFF
TRBJ2-2,TRBV9,NA,NA,TGTGCCAGCAGCGTAGCAAGCAGGACATACACCGGGGAGCTGTTTTTT,CASSVASRTYTGELFF
TRBJ2-5,TRBV11-3,NA,NA,TGTGCCAGCAGCAGGACAGCCCAAGAGACCCAGTACTTC,CASSRTAQETQYF
TRBJ1-1,TRBV30,NA,NA,TGTGCCTGGAGTGTAGAGAGGACTGAAGCTTTCTTT,CAWSVERTEAFF
TRBJ2-1,TRBV2,NA,NA,TGTGCCAGCAGGGCGAAGGGGCAATCCTACAATGAGCAGTTCTTC,CASRAKGQSYNEQFF
TRBJ1-5,TRBV11-2,TRBD1,NA,TGTGCCAGCAGCTTAGCTGTCGGGACAGGGGTGCAGCCCCAGCATTTT,CASSLAVGTGVQPQHF
TRBJ1-4,TRBV4-1,NA,NA,TGCGCCAGCAGCCCCTCAATTACGACTGACACAACTAATGAAAAACTGTTTTTT,CASSPSITTDTTNEKLFF
TRBJ2-5,TRBV10-2,TRBD2,NA,TGCGCCAGCAGCATCGGGCTAGCGGGAGGGGAGACCCAGTACTTC,CASSIGLAGGETQYF
TRBJ1-2,TRBV5-4,NA,NA,TGTGCCAGCAGCTTGGGACAGCTTAACTATGGCTACACCTTC,CASSLGQLNYGYTF
TRBJ2-3,TRBV14,TRBD2,NA,TGTGCCAGCAGTGTTTGGGGACTAGCGGGATCACAGACGCAGTATTTT,CASSVWGLAGSQTQYF
TRBJ2-7,TRBV4-1,NA,NA,TGCGCCAGCATGGGGGGATCCCCCTACGAGCAGTACTTC,CASMGGSPYEQYF
TRBJ1-2,TRBV5-3,NA,NA,TGTGCCAGAAGCTTTAATCGGTCAGGGGATAACTATGGCTACACCTTC,CARSFNRSGDNYGYTF
TRBJ2-3,TRBV7-2,NA,NA,TGTGCCAGCACCGCAGGGGACACGCAGTATTTT,CASTAGDTQYF
TRBJ1-4,TRBV7-8,NA,once,TGTGCCAGCAGCTTAGCGGGTTCCGGGTCTAATGAAAAACTGTTTTTT,CASSLAGSGSNEKLFF
TRBJ2-1,TRBV28,NA,NA,TGTGCCAGCAATGGGGTAGGGTATGAGCAGTTCTTC,CASNGVGYEQFF
TRBJ1-3,TRBV4-3,NA,NA,TGCGCCAGCAGCCAAGATGGCCCGGGGCCTGGAAACACCATATATTTT,CASSQDGPGPGNTIYF
TRBJ2-2,TRBV6-6,TRBD2,few,TGTGCCAGCAGATCGCCTAGCGGACCAAACACCGGGGAGCTGTTTTTT,CASRSPSGPNTGELFF
TRBJ1-5,TRBV2,TRBD1,NA,TGTGCCAGCAGTCGCCAGACCGGACAGGTTGGTCAGCCCCAGCATTTT,CASSRQTGQVGQPQHF
TRBJ2-7,TRBV5-8,NA,NA,TGTGCCAGCAGCTTCTTACAGGGCTACGAGCAGTACTTC,CASSFLQGYEQYF
TRBJ2-7,TRBV6-5,TRBD1,NA,TGTGCCACGGTAGCGACCGGGACAGGGGCGGTCGAGCAGTACTTC,CATVATGTGAVEQYF